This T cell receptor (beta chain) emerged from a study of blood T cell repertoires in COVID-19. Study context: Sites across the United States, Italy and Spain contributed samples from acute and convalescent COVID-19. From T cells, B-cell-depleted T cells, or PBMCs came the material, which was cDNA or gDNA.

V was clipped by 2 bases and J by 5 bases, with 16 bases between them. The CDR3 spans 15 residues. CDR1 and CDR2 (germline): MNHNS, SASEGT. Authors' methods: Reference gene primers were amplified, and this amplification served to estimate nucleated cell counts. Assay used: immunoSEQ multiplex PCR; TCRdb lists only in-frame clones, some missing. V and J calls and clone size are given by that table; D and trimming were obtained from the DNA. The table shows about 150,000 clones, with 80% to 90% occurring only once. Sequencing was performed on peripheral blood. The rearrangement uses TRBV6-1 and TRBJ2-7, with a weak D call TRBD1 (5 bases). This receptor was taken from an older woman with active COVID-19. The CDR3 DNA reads TGTGCCAGCAGTGAAAGGCCCGGGCAGGGTGACGAGCAGTACTTC. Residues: CASSERPGQGDEQYF.